The 18 T cell receptor beta chains presented below share a single source sample, sequenced in a study of control samples from healthy donors and cancer patients. The protocol was immunoSEQ multiplex PCR, while the TCRdb copy is restricted to in-frame clones and leaves out a portion. In the table there are about 44,000 clones, roughly 77% of which are singletons. The sample was formalin-fixed, paraffin-embedded tissue. All receptors derive from a male donor with melanoma.

The J gene is TRBJ1-1, the V gene TRBV7-9; maybe TRBD1 (5 bases). Trimming cost V 7 bases and J 5 bases, with 17 bases left between them. The CDR3 consists of 14 residues. Germline V lookup: CDR1 SEHNR, CDR2 FQNEAQ (reference sequence). CDR3 loop: CASTPGTLRTEAFF. The CDR3 DNA reads as TGTGCCAGCACCCCGGGGACGTTGAGGACTGAAGCTTTCTTT.

This chain links TRBV2 with TRBJ2-7; D unclear. V lost 0 bases and J lost 9, with 12 bases in between. Germline CDR1 reads SNHLY; CDR2 reads FYNNEI. The CDR3 has 13 residues. The CDR3 protein is CASSEATGWGQYF. CDR3 nucleotide sequence: TGTGCCAGCAGTGAAGCCACCGGTTGGGGGCAGTACTTC.

The chain recombines TRBV29-1 with TRBJ1-2; 8 positions agree with TRBD1. This CDR3 contains 16 residues. The trim removed 1 base at V and 4 bases at J, leaving 11 bases unmatched. The germline V gene encodes CDR1 SQVTM and CDR2 ANQGSEA. The DNA of the CDR3 is TGCAGCGTTGAAGGGGGCCGGGACAGGCCTTCCTATGGCTACACCTTC. It translates to CSVEGGRDRPSYGYTF.

J is TRBJ2-3 and V is TRBV7-6; 8 bases match TRBD2. CDR3 length: 14 residues. J was trimmed by 5 bases and V by 6 bases; bases with no gene match: 7. Germline CDR1 is SGHVS and CDR2 is FNYEAQ. The CDR3, as DNA: TGTGCCAGCAGTTCTAGCGGGCATCAAGATACGCAGTATTTT. As protein: CASSSSGHQDTQYF.

The chain links TRBV3-1 (or the pseudogene TRBV3-2) to TRBJ1-5; 7 bases are shared with TRBD1. CDR3 length: 12 amino acids. Germline-derived CDR1 and CDR2 are LGHDT and YNNKEL (reference sequence). Unmatched junction bases numbered 4, after V lost 4 bases and J lost 10 bases. The CDR3 spells CASSRQGDPQHF. The CDR3 DNA is TGTGCCAGCAGCCGCCAGGGGGATCCCCAGCATTTT.

This clone was counted only a few times. As DNA, the CDR3 is TGTGCCAGCAGTTTATTCGCGGGACTGGAGCAGTTCTTC. Its protein product is CASSLFAGLEQFF. The chain carries TRBV27 and TRBJ2-1, with a possible D match to TRBD2 (6 bases). The CDR3 sequence is 13 residues long. Germline V gene data show CDR1 as MNHEY and CDR2 as SMNVEV (reference sequence). V shed 1 base and J shed 10 bases, with 11 bases lying between them.

The chain links TRBV6-2 or TRBV6-3 to TRBJ2-2; 10 bases are shared with TRBD1. Germline CDR1 reads MNHEY; CDR2 reads SVGEGT. The CDR3 extends over 20 amino acids. V dropped 2 bases and J dropped 4; count of bases not matched to a gene: 16. Written as DNA, the CDR3 is TGTGCCAGCAGTTACCCAAACGGACAGGGGGATAAGTCGAGCACCGGGGAGCTGTTTTTT. Translation gives CASSYPNGQGDKSSTGELFF.

The V call is TRBV4-1, the J call TRBJ2-5; 12 bases match TRBD1. CDR1 MGHRA and CDR2 YSYEKL come from the germline V gene. The CDR3 is made up of 16 amino acids. J lost 4 bases, V lost 0 bases, and 3 bases had no gene match. For the CDR3, the DNA is TGCGCCAGCAGCCAAGACCGGGACAGGGGGCGAGAGACCCAGTACTTC. Its protein product is CASSQDRDRGRETQYF.

This chain links TRBV29-1 with TRBJ2-7, with D hard to call. Germline V CDR1 and CDR2: SQVTM, ANQGSEA. Deletions cut 7 bases from V and 4 bases from J, with 5 bases between. The CDR3 has 9 amino acids. CDR3 sequence: CSAQYEQYF. Here the CDR3 DNA reads TGCAGCGCCCAATACGAGCAGTACTTC.

The chain is built from TRBV5-1 and TRBJ2-1; 7 positions match TRBD2. Trimming at V came to 1 base and at J to 4 bases, leaving 5 bases not matched to a gene. Germline CDR1 is SGHRS and CDR2 is YFSETQ. The CDR3 runs 15 residues. This chain's CDR3 is CASSLMASGYNEQFF. The CDR3 DNA follows: TGCGCCAGCAGCTTGATGGCTAGCGGATACAATGAGCAGTTCTTC.

The count of this clone is one. The chain combines TRBV14 with TRBJ1-6, with D possibly TRBD1 on 5 matching bases. From germline, CDR1 is SGHDN and CDR2 FVKESK. The CDR3 contains 14 residues. V shed 1 base and J shed 7 bases, with 8 bases lying between them. This chain's CDR3 is CASSQVGRNSPLHF. The DNA of the CDR3 is TGTGCCAGCAGCCAAGTGGGGCGAAATTCACCCCTCCACTTT.

V is TRBV11-2 and J is TRBJ2-6; 7 positions agree with TRBD1. V shed 1 base, J shed 0 bases, and the junction held 3 bases outside the gene matches. Per the germline V gene, CDR1 is SGHAT and CDR2 is FQNNGV. The CDR3 has 17 residues. The CDR3 nucleotides read TGTGCCAGCAGCTTAGGAGGGGGCAGCTCTGGGGCCAACGTCCTGACTTTC. Translated: CASSLGGGSSGANVLTF. Full variable domain (missing parts from reference TRBV11-2 and TRBJ2-6): EAGVAQSPRYKIIEKRQSVAFWCNPISGHATLYWYQQILGQGPKLLIQFQNNGVVDDSQLPKDRFSAERLKGVDSTLKIQPAKLEDSAVYLCASSLGGGSSGANVLTFGAGSRLTVL.

The V and J genes are TRBV4-2 and TRBJ2-7; 10 positions agree with TRBD1. Germline V gives CDR1 LGHNA, CDR2 YNFKEQ. The V gene end was trimmed by 1 base and the J gene end by 4 bases; junction bases not matched to a gene: 4. CDR3 length: 15 residues. The CDR3 sequence is CASSQGTGGTYEQYF. CDR3 DNA sequence: TGTGCCAGCAGCCAAGGGACAGGGGGGACTTACGAGCAGTACTTC.

The CDR3 protein is CASSHHSGTGELFF. The CDR3 DNA follows: TGTGCCAGCAGCCACCATTCGGGGACCGGGGAGCTGTTTTTT. The V gene is TRBV3-1 (or the pseudogene TRBV3-2), the J gene TRBJ2-2; a possible D gene is TRBD2 (5 bases). Trimming pared 3 bases from V and 5 bases from J, leaving 10 bases between. CDR1 and CDR2 from the germline V gene are LGHDT and YNNKEL (reference sequence). The CDR3 is made up of 14 amino acids.

The chain uses TRBV2 and TRBJ1-1; TRBD1 is a possible D gene (6 bases). The ends were cut back, 4 bases at V and 8 bases at J, with 17 bases in the middle. The CDR3 totals 14 residues. The germline CDR1 and CDR2 sequences are SNHLY and FYNNEI. The CDR3 protein is CASSAVAGGSEAFF. The CDR3 DNA is TGTGCCAGCAGTGCTGTAGCCGGGGGCTCCGAAGCTTTCTTT. Combining the CDR3 with reference TRBV2 and TRBJ1-1 gives the whole variable domain EPEVTQTPSHQVTQMGQEVILRCVPISNHLYFYWYRQILGQKVEFLVSFYNNEISEKSEIFDDQFSVERPDGSNFTLKIRSTKLEDSAMYFCASSAVAGGSEAFFGQGTRLTVV.

Of note for this clone: This may be a read error: a much more frequent sequence differs by one nucleotide. The sample has other DNA sequences that encode this CDR3 too. The genes are TRBV7-8 and TRBJ2-7; 11 nucleotides agree with TRBD2. Germline V gene lookup returns CDR1 SGHVS and CDR2 FQNEAQ. The ends lost 3 bases at V and 7 bases at J; junction bases unmatched: 8. There are 15 residues in the CDR3. The CDR3 DNA sequence: TGTGCCAGCAGCTTTGGAACTAGCGGGAGAGATGAGCAGTACTTC. It specifies CASSFGTSGRDEQYF.

This clone appeared a few times. The rearrangement uses TRBV3-1 (or the pseudogene TRBV3-2) and TRBJ1-5; 7 bases match TRBD1. The CDR3 is 15 amino acids. Germline loops: CDR1 LGHDT, CDR2 YNNKEL (reference sequence). V was clipped by 3 bases and J by 6 bases; unmatched bases: 8. The DNA of the CDR3 is TGTGCCAGCAGCCAGACAGGGAAGAGGACTCAGCCCCAGCATTTT. Residues: CASSQTGKRTQPQHF.

The V call is TRBV20-1, the J call TRBJ2-3; D is unresolved. Looked up from germline, CDR1 is DFQATT and CDR2 is SNEGSKA (reference sequence). V was clipped by 3 bases and J by 2 bases, with 9 bases between them. The CDR3 runs to 13 residues. This CDR3 reads CSASVGYTDTQYF. The CDR3 DNA sequence: TGCAGTGCTAGTGTTGGATACACAGATACGCAGTATTTT.